The clone carrying this T cell receptor beta chain has only one observation. Trimming stripped 6 bases from V and 5 bases from J, with 16 bases between. CDR3 length equals 15 residues. Germline V lookup: CDR1 LNHDA, CDR2 SQIVND (reference sequence). These data come from a study of shared clonotypes between healthy human individuals. Study-wide background: A donor's plate count was three for CD4 naive and three for CD4 memory; CD8 naive had two and CD8 memory one.

The authors ran the assay at deep level. The repertoire was sequenced with immunoSEQ multiplex PCR; TCRdb's copy has only in-frame clones and lacks some. Of roughly 2.2 million clones listed, approximately 90% were seen once; the top ten hold approximately 0.39%. This sequence was found in a man younger than 30 in good health. Some clones in this sample may be carry-over from other donors' samples. Sample: naive CD4+ T cells from PBMCs. The subset denotes: CD45RA+ positively selected. The chain has TRBV19 and TRBJ2-2; D remains ambiguous. The CDR3 spells CASSEFGVGTGELFF. In DNA form, the CDR3 reads TGTGCCAGTAGCGAGTTTGGGGTCGGGACCGGGGAGCTGTTTTTT.